This T cell receptor (beta chain) was sequenced for a study of shared clonotypes between healthy human individuals (dated by TCRdb to 2020 to 2022). Regarding the research as a whole: The cohort included three men and two women between 18 and 49 years of age. Per donor, three plates each were used for CD4 naive and CD4 memory, two for CD8 naive, and one for CD8 memory. Blood TCR repertoires of five healthy adults were deeply sequenced to estimate repertoire size and the extent of clonotype sharing between individuals. To increase sequencing depth and limit assay-specific biases, TCR repertoire library preparation and sequencing were carried out by different laboratories using diverse techniques. Between about 0.85 and 9.5 billion PBMCs per donor were obtained by leukapheresis. On the study overall, not on this receptor specifically: Sampling was limited to blood, and TCR repertoires in tissue likely differ from TCR repertoires in blood. Naive subsets generally had larger estimated clonotype richness than memory subsets did. Pairwise subsampling indicated that sequencing depth was expected to affect the degree of clonotype sharing among donors. Clonotypes shared by all four sorted-subset donors showed higher generation probabilities than non-shared clonotypes. Incomplete sequencing was indicated by rarefaction of sorted-subset datasets, despite the large sequencing depth. Because the study included a small number of donors, the genetic and exposure-history diversity represented was limited. Across a handful of donors, roughly 5.1% of naive CD4, approximately 4% of naive CD8, 2.3% of memory CD4, and 0.4% to 0.45% of memory CD8 clonotypes were shared.

In regard to this clone: The specificity of this receptor is unknown. One end of the junction varies from germline; a read error may be responsible.

Using the deep immunoSEQ assay, multiplex PCR amplified TCR CDR3 regions from genomic DNA. Extracted genomic DNA from each cell subset was distributed evenly across all wells of several immunoSEQ 96-well plates, and each plate was treated as a replicate. Each replicate PCR for sorted subsets received roughly 0.2 ug genomic DNA, equal to roughly 33,000 T cell genomes. The purified libraries were quantified using a Qubit 3.0 fluorometer, sized with a Bioanalyzer 2100, and then quantified again using the KAPA Library Quantification kit. Every immunoSEQ 96-well plate was sequenced on a separate single-read 150-cycle Illumina NextSeq 550 flow cell. The authors processed their data as follows. The immunoSEQ output contained only junctional sequences without quality scores, so filtering could not match that applied to full-length reads. To assign V/J genes and CDR3, sequences were annotated against IMGT germline references using PyIR, a Python wrapper for IgBLAST v1.9. Reads were removed for weak V/J assignments (E-value above 1e-6), missing CDR3, stop codons, out-of-frame junctions, or ambiguous translated residues. A V3J clonotype was defined by an identical inferred V gene, J gene, and CDR3 amino acid sequence. To compute the percentage overlap between repertoires, the number of shared unique clonotypes was divided by the size of the smaller repertoire. RTK rarefaction, the Chao1 estimator, and Recon v2.1 estimates of unobserved clonotypes were used to assess repertoire richness. OLGA was used to compute generation probabilities for all TCRbeta clonotypes that the gDNA method yielded from a handful of donors. Not all clones reach the TCRdb copy of this immuneACCESS table, which keeps in-frame sequences only. Checked studies attribute under half of the gap to unresolved V genes and leave the rest unexplained. The V and J calls and clone size are taken from that table; D and trimming were inferred from the DNA. This sample has about 1.1 million clones in its table, and 70% to 85% of those were observed once. The ten largest clonotypes hold 0.89% of the sample.

Based on the germline V gene (reference sequence), the CDR1 and CDR2 sequences are DFQATT and SNEGSKA. Including the terminal cysteine and phenylalanine, the CDR3 comprises 11 residues. The DNA shown is the 33-base CDR3, in frame from base 1. Donors were healthy HIV-negative adults with no recently reported acute infections or vaccinations. Only Caucasian adults living in Nashville, Tennessee, USA were represented among the donors. Magnetic negative selection was used to enrich CD4+ T cells, after which naive cells were positively selected on CD45RA and the negative fraction became the memory subset. After blood collection by leukapheresis, PBMCs were isolated using Ficoll-Histopaque density gradient centrifugation and then cryopreserved in the vapor phase of liquid nitrogen. Analytical flow cytometry was used to check the purity and quantity of each magnetically sorted T cell population. Each sorted fraction had its genomic DNA isolated and then quantified by UV absorbance on a Nanodrop 2000c.

Input material: memory CD4+ T cells from PBMCs. Per the publication, the cell subset or site label means: CD45RA-negative fraction. Recombination linked TRBV20-1 to TRBJ2-1, and TRBD2 aligns with 8 junction nucleotides. The TCR was taken from a man between 18 and 35 years old in good health. Some clones in this sample may be carry-over from other donors' samples. This receptor has the CDR3 CTPAGEGPSVF. The DNA is as follows: TGCACTCCAGCGGGAGAGGGGCCGAGTGTCTTC.